This T cell receptor beta chain was recorded in a study of shared T cell receptors in the human thymus. Assay: immunoSEQ multiplex PCR; the TCRdb copy retains only in-frame clones and omits some. Found here are hundreds of thousands of clones, roughly 90% of them singletons; the top ten hold around 0.0099%. Germline CDR1 and CDR2: ENHRY and SYGVKD. Between the trimmed V and J ends, which lost 6 bases and 1 base, there was a span of 16 bases. CDR3 length: 17 residues. This clone was observed once. These same records also appear under a second study, on human thymus T cells.

V and J are TRBV10-3 and TRBJ2-6, with D possibly being TRBD1 (6 bases). The receptor was isolated from a boy in the first two years of life with a congenital heart defect. The sequenced material came from thymocytes. The CDR3 sequence: CAISPGTQTSGANVLTF. CDR3 nucleotide sequence: TGTGCCATCAGCCCCGGGACACAAACGTCTGGGGCCAACGTCCTGACTTTC.